By sample fraction, the clone carrying this T cell receptor beta chain is medium-sized. As yet, its antigen is unknown. TCRdb analysed the 5' RACE reads with MiXCR anew, one entry per CDR3 protein. The repertoire has under 3,000 distinct CDR3 sequences, 15% to 17% of them found once; the top ten carry 6% to 8.5%. The time point is: sample taken at primary tumor resection. A total of approximately 75 untreated early-stage non-small cell lung cancer patients served as donors. Sequencing of whole RNA from tumor, nontumor lung or frozen PBMC involved no sorting. The sample is drawn from a study of spatial heterogeneity in lung cancer. Study summary: Fewer alpha-chain than beta-chain sequences were consistently detected. An average of more than ten raw reads was observed per unique TCR and UMI combination.

General study results and limits: Higher tumor mutation counts went along with higher counts of expanded intratumoral alpha and beta TCRs.

Germline V gives CDR1 SEHNR, CDR2 FQNEAQ (reference sequence). The CDR3 extends over 13 amino acids. V was pared by 5 bases and J by 5 bases, with 6 bases of the junction left unmatched. This sequence was found in a female donor with early-stage non-small cell lung cancer. The chain combines TRBV7-9 with TRBJ2-7, with 7 nucleotides matching TRBD1. The sequences come from lung tumor tissue, collected at surgery. CDR3 in amino acids: CASSPGQSHEQYF. Here the CDR3 DNA reads TGTGCCAGCAGCCCGGGACAGTCCCACGAGCAGTACTTC.